These T cell receptor beta chains were read from a single sample in a study of response to subunit inactivated influenza vaccine. MiXCR was run by TCRdb on the RT-PCR reads, yielding one entry per CDR3 protein. Here the sample spans about 300,000 distinct CDR3 sequences, roughly 22% being singletons. Sequences were derived from PBMCs from blood, sampled approximately 20 months after vaccination. These receptors all stem from a man aged 50-75 years who received an inactivated influenza vaccine. Each CDR3 is given with its conserved first and last residue. D genes are given only for firm matches. Clone size is stated in some rows and not others, as once, few, many or a class when expanded.

D	V	size	J	DNA	CDR3
TRBD2	TRBV6-5	few	TRBJ2-7	TGTGCCAGCAGTTACTCCTTTGGACTAGCGGATACCTACGAGCAGTACTTC	CASSYSFGLADTYEQYF
TRBD1	TRBV5-1	.	TRBJ2-7	TGCGCCAGCAGCTTATCCGGGACAGGGGAGGGCTACGAGCAGTACTTC	CASSLSGTGEGYEQYF
TRBD2	TRBV5-1	.	TRBJ2-1	TGCGCCAGCAGCATGCTAGCGGGGCAGCAGTTCTTC	CASSMLAGQQFF
TRBD1	TRBV28	.	TRBJ2-3	TGTGCCAGCAGTTTACCGGGACAGGGGGCCGATACGCAGTATTTT	CASSLPGQGADTQYF
TRBD2	TRBV9	.	TRBJ2-3	TGTGCCAGCAGCGAACTAGCGGGGGGTCTAACAGATACGCAGTATTTT	CASSELAGGLTDTQYF
.	TRBV12-3/TRBV12-4	few	TRBJ1-2	TGTGCCAGCAGTTTCTCTGGCAGGGAGAGCTACACCTTC	CASSFSGRESYTF
TRBD2	TRBV25-1	many	TRBJ2-3	TGTGCCAGCAGTGACGGGGTAGCGGGGGGGGACACAGATACGCAGTATTTT	CASSDGVAGGDTDTQYF
.	TRBV10-3	.	TRBJ2-7	TGTGCCATCAGTGAGTCTACAGGTTTATTTCAGTACTTC	CAISESTGLFQYF
TRBD1	TRBV12-3/TRBV12-4	many	TRBJ1-1	TGTGCCAGCAGTTTAGGGACAGGCGACACTGAAGCTTTCTTT	CASSLGTGDTEAFF
.	TRBV15	.	TRBJ2-2	TGTGCCACCAGCAGAGATAGGCAACAGAACACCGGGGAGCTGTTTTTT	CATSRDRQQNTGELFF
.	TRBV20-1	.	TRBJ1-2	TGCAGTGCTAGATCAGGGGCGTTTGCTGGCTACACCTTC	CSARSGAFAGYTF
.	TRBV5-1	.	TRBJ2-3	TGCGCCAGCAGCTTGGCCATTGGGGGAAGGGGCACAGATACGCAGTATTTT	CASSLAIGGRGTDTQYF
.	TRBV5-1	.	TRBJ1-1	TGCGCCAGCAGCTGGGGCGAGGGGAACACTGAAGCTTTCTTT	CASSWGEGNTEAFF
.	TRBV18	.	TRBJ1-2	TGTGCCAGCTCTCTAATGGAGACAGCAGTCTCGTGGACCTTC	CASSLMETAVSWTF
TRBD2	TRBV7-8	.	TRBJ2-5	TGTGCCAGCAGCCCTCGAGGGACTAGCTGGGAGACCCAGTACTTC	CASSPRGTSWETQYF
.	TRBV5-1	.	TRBJ2-4	TGCGCCAGCAGAATGGCACTGGGAGACATTCAGTACTTC	CASRMALGDIQYF
.	TRBV10-3	.	TRBJ1-2	TGTGCCATCAGTGAGTCGATGACGGACAGTGATGGCTACACCTTC	CAISESMTDSDGYTF
.	TRBV27	few	TRBJ2-5	TGTGCCAGCAGTTTACTCGGACAAGCGCAAGAGACCCAGTACTTC	CASSLLGQAQETQYF
.	TRBV29-1	.	TRBJ2-2	TGCAGCGTGGGAGGGGGCCCGAACACCGGGGAGCTGTTTTTT	CSVGGGPNTGELFF
.	TRBV5-1	many	TRBJ1-1	TGCGCCAGCAGCCCAACGGCGGGGGGCACTGAAGCTTTCTTT	CASSPTAGGTEAFF
.	TRBV7-8	.	TRBJ1-4	TGTGCCAGCAGCTTAATTCCAACTAATGAAAAACTGTTTTTT	CASSLIPTNEKLFF
TRBD1	TRBV10-3	few	TRBJ1-2	TGTGCCATCAGCACAGGGGGTGATGGCTACACCTTC	CAISTGGDGYTF
TRBD2	TRBV4-1	few	TRBJ2-2	TGCGCCAGCAGCCACCCTAGCGGGGGGTCCACCGGGGAGCTGTTTTTT	CASSHPSGGSTGELFF
.	TRBV29-1	.	TRBJ1-2	TGCAGCGTTGCGGCCGACTACTATGGCTACACCTTC	CSVAADYYGYTF
TRBD1	TRBV28	.	TRBJ1-5	TGTGCCAGCAGTTCTCCGGGACAGGGGGGTCGGCAGCCCCAGCATTTT	CASSSPGQGGRQPQHF
.	TRBV4-1	.	TRBJ2-1	TGCGCCAGCAGCCGAAACCGGGACTTCCCTTTGGACAATGAGCAGTTCTTC	CASSRNRDFPLDNEQFF
.	TRBV28	few	TRBJ1-5	TGTGCCAGCAGGGGGCAAGGGGTTAGCAATCAGCCCCAGCATTTT	CASRGQGVSNQPQHF
.	TRBV4-3	few	TRBJ1-4	TGCGCCAGCAGCCAGCACGGAGAAGGATCGGTGTCCCTAATTGGTGAAAAACTGTTTTTT	CASSQHGEGSVSLIGEKLFF
.	TRBV28	few	TRBJ1-2	TGTGCCAGCAGTAACGGCAGGGGCTATGGCTACACCTTC	CASSNGRGYGYTF
.	TRBV4-1	.	TRBJ1-5	TGCGCCAGCAGCCATTCCGGGGGCCGGGGCAATCAGCCCCAGCATTTT	CASSHSGGRGNQPQHF
TRBD1	TRBV28	few	TRBJ2-7	TGTGCCAGCAGTTTATCCCTGGACAGGAGCTCCTACGAGCAGTACTTC	CASSLSLDRSSYEQYF
.	TRBV4-1	.	TRBJ2-7	TGCGCCAGCAGCCAAGACCATTTCGAGCAGTACTTC	CASSQDHFEQYF
.	TRBV15	few	TRBJ1-1	TGTGCCACCAGCAGAGATCTAGCGGACACTGAAGCTTTCTTT	CATSRDLADTEAFF